Here is one T cell receptor (beta chain) with its context. Its antigen is not known. The data are from a study of T cell responses to AZD1222 COVID-19 vaccine. Study results and limitations: Targets within unmutated variant regions were reportedly found for nearly half of spike-specific TCRs. The CD4 TCRs associated with vaccination extended across spike and predominated at 160-218 and 743-854.

Profiled with immunoSEQ multiplex PCR; TCRdb holds only in-frame clones, not every one. The sample holds 90,000 to 100,000 clones; roughly 90% are singletons and the top ten take roughly 15%. In germline, CDR1 is KGHSH, CDR2 LQKENI. V gave up 6 bases and J gave up 1 base; unmatched junction bases: 12. This CDR3 contains 16 residues. The receptor was isolated from an adult who received the AZD1222 COVID-19 vaccine. This specimen was peripheral blood, taken 28 days after the second AZD1222 dose. The chain combines TRBV18 with TRBJ2-7, with 7 nucleotides matching TRBD2. Written as DNA, the CDR3 is TGTGCCAGCTCGCCTCCAGCGGGGACGACTTCCTACGAGCAGTACTTC. Protein sequence: CASSPPAGTTSYEQYF.